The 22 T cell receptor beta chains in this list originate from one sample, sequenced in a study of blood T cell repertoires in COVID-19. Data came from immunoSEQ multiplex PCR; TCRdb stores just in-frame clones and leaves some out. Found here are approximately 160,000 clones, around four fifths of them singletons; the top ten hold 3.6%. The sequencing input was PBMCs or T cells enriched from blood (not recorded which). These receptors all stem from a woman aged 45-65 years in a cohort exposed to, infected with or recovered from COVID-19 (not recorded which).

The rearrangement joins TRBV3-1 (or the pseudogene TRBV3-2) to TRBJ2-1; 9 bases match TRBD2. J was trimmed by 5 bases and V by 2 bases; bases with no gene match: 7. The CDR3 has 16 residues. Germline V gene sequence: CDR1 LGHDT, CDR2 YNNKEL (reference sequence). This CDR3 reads CASSQFAGGDDNEQFF. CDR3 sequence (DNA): TGTGCCAGCAGCCAATTCGCGGGGGGGGACGACAATGAGCAGTTCTTC.

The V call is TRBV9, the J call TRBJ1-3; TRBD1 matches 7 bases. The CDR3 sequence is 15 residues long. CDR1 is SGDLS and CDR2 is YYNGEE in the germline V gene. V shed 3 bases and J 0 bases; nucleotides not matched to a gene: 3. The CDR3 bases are TGTGCCAGCAGCGGTGGGACAGCCTCTGGAAACACCATATATTTT. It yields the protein CASSGGTASGNTIYF.

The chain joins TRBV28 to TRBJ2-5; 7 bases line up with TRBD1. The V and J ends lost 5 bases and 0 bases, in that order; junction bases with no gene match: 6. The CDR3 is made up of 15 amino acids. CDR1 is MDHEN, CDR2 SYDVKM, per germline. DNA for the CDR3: TGTGCCAGCAGTCAGGGACAGAAAAACCAAGAGACCCAGTACTTC. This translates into CASSQGQKNQETQYF.

CDR3: CASSSYVDQPQHF. The CDR3 DNA sequence: TGTGCCAGCAGCTCGTACGTAGATCAGCCCCAGCATTTT. V is TRBV5-6 and J is TRBJ1-5; the D is unclear. The germline gives CDR1 SGHDT, CDR2 YYEEEE. V lost 3 bases to trimming and J lost 5 bases, with 9 bases between them. The CDR3 length is 13 residues.

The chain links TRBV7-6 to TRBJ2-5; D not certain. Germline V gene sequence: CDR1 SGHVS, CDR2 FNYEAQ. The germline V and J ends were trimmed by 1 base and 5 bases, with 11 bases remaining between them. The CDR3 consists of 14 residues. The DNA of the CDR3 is TGTGCCAGCAGCTTAGACCCCAGTTTGGAGACCCAGTACTTC. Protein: CASSLDPSLETQYF.

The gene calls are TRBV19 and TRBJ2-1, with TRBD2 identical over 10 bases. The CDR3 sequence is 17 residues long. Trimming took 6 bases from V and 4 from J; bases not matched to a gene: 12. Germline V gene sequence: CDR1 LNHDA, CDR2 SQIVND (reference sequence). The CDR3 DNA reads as TGTGCCAGTAGCCTTATGGCCACTAGCGGGACTTACAATGAGCAGTTCTTC. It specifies CASSLMATSGTYNEQFF.

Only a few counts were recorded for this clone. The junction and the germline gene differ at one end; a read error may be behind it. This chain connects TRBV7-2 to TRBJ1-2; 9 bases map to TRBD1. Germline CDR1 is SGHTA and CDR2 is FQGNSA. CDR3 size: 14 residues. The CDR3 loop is CASSLDGQGFAYWF. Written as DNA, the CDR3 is TGTGCCAGCAGCTTGGACGGACAGGGGTTTGCTTATTGGTTT.

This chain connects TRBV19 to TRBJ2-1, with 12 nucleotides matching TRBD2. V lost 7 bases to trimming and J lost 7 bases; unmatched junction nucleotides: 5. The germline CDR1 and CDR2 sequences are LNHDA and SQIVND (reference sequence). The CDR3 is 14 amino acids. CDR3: CASKLAGGPNEQFF. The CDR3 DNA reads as TGTGCCAGTAAACTAGCGGGAGGCCCGAATGAGCAGTTCTTC.

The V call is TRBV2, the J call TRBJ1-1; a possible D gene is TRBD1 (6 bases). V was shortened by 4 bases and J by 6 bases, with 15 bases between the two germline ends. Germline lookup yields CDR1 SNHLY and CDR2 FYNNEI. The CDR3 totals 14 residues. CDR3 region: CASSAQGGGAEAFF. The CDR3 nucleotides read TGTGCCAGCAGTGCACAGGGTGGGGGGGCTGAAGCTTTCTTT.

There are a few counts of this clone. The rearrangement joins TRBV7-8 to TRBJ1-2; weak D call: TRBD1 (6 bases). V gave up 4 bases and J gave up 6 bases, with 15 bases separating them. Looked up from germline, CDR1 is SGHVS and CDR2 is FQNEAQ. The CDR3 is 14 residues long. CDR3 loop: CASSSPLNRDGYTF. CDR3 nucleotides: TGTGCCAGCAGCTCCCCCCTTAACAGGGATGGCTACACCTTC.

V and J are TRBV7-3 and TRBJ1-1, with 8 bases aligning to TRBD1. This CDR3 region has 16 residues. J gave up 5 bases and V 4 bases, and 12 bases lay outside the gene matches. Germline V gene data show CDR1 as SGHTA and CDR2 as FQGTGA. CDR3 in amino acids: CASSSMGPRTGTEAFF. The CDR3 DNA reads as TGTGCCAGCAGCTCCATGGGACCGAGGACAGGGACTGAAGCTTTCTTT.

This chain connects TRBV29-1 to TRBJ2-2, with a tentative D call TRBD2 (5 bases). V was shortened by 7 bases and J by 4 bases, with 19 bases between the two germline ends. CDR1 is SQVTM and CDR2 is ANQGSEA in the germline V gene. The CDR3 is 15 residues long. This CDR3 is CSAARQPGGTGELFF. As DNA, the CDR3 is TGCAGCGCCGCGCGACAACCAGGAGGCACCGGGGAGCTGTTTTTT.

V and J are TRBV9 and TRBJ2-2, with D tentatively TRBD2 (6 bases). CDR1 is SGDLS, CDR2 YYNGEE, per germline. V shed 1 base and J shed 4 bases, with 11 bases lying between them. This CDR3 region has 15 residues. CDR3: CASSVMGGTTGELFF. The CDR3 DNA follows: TGTGCCAGCAGCGTAATGGGGGGTACCACCGGGGAGCTGTTTTTT.

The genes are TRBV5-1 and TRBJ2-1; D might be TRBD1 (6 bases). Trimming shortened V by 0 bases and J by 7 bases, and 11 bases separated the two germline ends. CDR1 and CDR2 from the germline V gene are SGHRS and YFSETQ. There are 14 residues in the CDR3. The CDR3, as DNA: TGCGCCAGCAGCTTGGCAGGACAGAAAAATGAGCAGTTCTTC. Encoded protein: CASSLAGQKNEQFF.

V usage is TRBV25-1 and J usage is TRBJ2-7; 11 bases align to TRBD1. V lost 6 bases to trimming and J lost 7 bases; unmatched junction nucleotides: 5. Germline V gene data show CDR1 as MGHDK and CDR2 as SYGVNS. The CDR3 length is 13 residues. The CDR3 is CASSLDRGREQYF. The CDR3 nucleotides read TGTGCCAGCAGCCTGGACAGGGGGCGGGAGCAGTACTTC.

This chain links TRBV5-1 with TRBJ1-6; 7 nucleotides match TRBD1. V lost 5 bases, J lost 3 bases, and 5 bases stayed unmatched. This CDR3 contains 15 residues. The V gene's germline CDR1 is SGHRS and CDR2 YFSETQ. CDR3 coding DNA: TGCGCCAGCAGAGAGACAGGGTTCTATAATTCACCCCTCCACTTT. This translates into CASRETGFYNSPLHF.

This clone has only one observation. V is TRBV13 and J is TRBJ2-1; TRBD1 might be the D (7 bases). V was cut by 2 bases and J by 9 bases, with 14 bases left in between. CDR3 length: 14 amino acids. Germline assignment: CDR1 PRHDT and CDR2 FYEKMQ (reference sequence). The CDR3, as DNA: TGTGCCAGCAGCTTACAGGGGGGCCTAGGTGAGCAGTTCTTC. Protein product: CASSLQGGLGEQFF.

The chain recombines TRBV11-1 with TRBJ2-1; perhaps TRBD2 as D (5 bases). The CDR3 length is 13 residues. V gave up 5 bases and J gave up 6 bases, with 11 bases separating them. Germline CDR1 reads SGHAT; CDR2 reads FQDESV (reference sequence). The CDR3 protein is CASSPWSGNEQFF. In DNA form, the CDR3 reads TGTGCCAGCAGCCCGTGGAGCGGCAATGAGCAGTTCTTC.

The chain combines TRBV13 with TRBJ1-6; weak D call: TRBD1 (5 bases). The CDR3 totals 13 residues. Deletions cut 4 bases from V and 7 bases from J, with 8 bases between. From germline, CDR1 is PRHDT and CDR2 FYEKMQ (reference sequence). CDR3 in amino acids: CASSSTANSPLHF. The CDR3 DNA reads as TGTGCCAGCAGCTCGACAGCGAATTCACCCCTCCACTTT.

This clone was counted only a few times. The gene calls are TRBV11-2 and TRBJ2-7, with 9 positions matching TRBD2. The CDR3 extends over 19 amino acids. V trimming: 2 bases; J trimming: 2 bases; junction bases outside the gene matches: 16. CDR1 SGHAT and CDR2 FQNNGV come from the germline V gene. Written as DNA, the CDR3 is TGTGCCAGCAGCTTACGCCCAACTACGGTAGCGGGAGTTCCCTACGAGCAGTACTTC. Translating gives CASSLRPTTVAGVPYEQYF.

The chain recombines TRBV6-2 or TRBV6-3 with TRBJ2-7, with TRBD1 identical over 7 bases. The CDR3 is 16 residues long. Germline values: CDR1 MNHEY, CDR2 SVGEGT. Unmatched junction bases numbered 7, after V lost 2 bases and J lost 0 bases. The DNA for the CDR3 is TGTGCCAGCAGTTACCCTGCTGGGACAGCCTCCTACGAGCAGTACTTC. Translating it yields CASSYPAGTASYEQYF.

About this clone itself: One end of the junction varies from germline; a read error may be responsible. The DNA of the CDR3 is TGTGCTAGCAGCTTAGGGGTTCCCGGGGGCACTGAAGCTTTCTTT. As protein: CASSLGVPGGTEAFF. J is TRBJ1-1 and V is TRBV7-7; possible D gene TRBD1, 5 bases. Per the germline V gene, CDR1 is SSHAT and CDR2 is FNYEAQ (reference sequence). The length of the CDR3 is 15 residues.